Shown below are 20 T cell receptor beta chains from a single sample sequenced in a study of cytomegalovirus exposure and HLA in healthy donors. This PCR relied on a set of 60 Vbeta primers and 13 Jbeta primers. Some clones are missing from TCRdb's copy, which holds only in-frame ones; the method was immunoSEQ multiplex PCR. Found here are around 84,000 clones; the top ten clones hold roughly 5%. Material: PBMCs. The receptor set was obtained from a man aged 30 to 45 in good health and CMV-seronegative.

This chain joins TRBV15 and TRBJ2-3; a weak D match, TRBD2 (6 bases). The CDR3 spans 15 residues. Germline V gene lookup returns CDR1 LNHNV and CDR2 YYDKDF (reference sequence). The V gene lost 5 bases and the J gene lost 3 bases, with 15 bases spanning the gap. The CDR3 DNA reads TGTGCCACCAGCCAAACGGGGGTTGGAACAGATACGCAGTATTTT. It yields the protein CATSQTGVGTDTQYF.

The V call is TRBV2, the J call TRBJ1-2; 9 positions match TRBD1. This CDR3 contains 14 residues. Germline trimming cut 3 bases from V and 5 bases from J; bases unmatched to any gene: 4. From germline, CDR1 is SNHLY and CDR2 FYNNEI. The CDR3 protein is CASSEGTGSYGYTF. The CDR3 DNA reads TGTGCCAGCAGTGAGGGGACAGGGTCGTATGGCTACACCTTC.

This chain connects TRBV18 to TRBJ2-7; TRBD1 aligns across 7 bases. The CDR3 is 15 residues long. CDR1 is KGHSH and CDR2 is LQKENI in the germline V gene. V dropped 1 base and J dropped 2; count of bases not matched to a gene: 5. The CDR3 bases are TGTGCCAGCTCACCACAGACAGGGCGGGCCTACGAGCAGTACTTC. Its protein is CASSPQTGRAYEQYF.

The chain is built from TRBV7-7 and TRBJ1-5; D is ambiguous. V was clipped by 11 bases and J by 1 base, with 15 bases between them. The CDR3 covers 14 residues. Germline V gene sequence: CDR1 SSHAT, CDR2 FNYEAQ (reference sequence). The DNA of the CDR3 is TGTGCCCCTCTTGACGGGGAGAGCAATCAGCCCCAGCATTTT. Translating it yields CAPLDGESNQPQHF.

The chain combines TRBV18 with TRBJ2-3, with D possibly being TRBD2 (5 bases). This CDR3 comprises 17 residues. From germline, CDR1 is KGHSH and CDR2 LQKENI. Deletions cut 3 bases from V and 6 bases from J, with 22 bases between. The CDR3 nucleotides are TGTGCCAGCTCACCCTCCGGAACGAGGGCCGCCGTCGATACGCAGTATTTT. Protein: CASSPSGTRAAVDTQYF.

The genes are TRBV7-7 and TRBJ2-7; 8 bases agree with TRBD2. CDR1 is SSHAT and CDR2 is FNYEAQ in the germline V gene (reference sequence). The CDR3 runs to 14 residues. J lost 3 bases, V lost 5 bases, and 6 bases had no gene match. The CDR3 sequence: CASSPSSGSYEQYF. The CDR3 coding sequence is TGTGCCAGCAGCCCGTCCAGCGGGAGCTACGAGCAGTACTTC.

The chain combines TRBV9 with TRBJ2-7, with 7 nucleotides matching TRBD2. Germline CDR1 SGDLS, CDR2 YYNGEE. V trimming: 4 bases; J trimming: 2 bases; junction bases outside the gene matches: 12. The CDR3 spans 16 residues. The CDR3 spells CASSQTGGGTTYEQYF. The CDR3 DNA is TGTGCCAGCAGCCAGACGGGCGGGGGTACGACCTACGAGCAGTACTTC.

The rearrangement uses TRBV19 and TRBJ2-1, with D possibly matching TRBD2 (5 bases). V was clipped by 10 bases and J by 0 bases, with 16 bases between them. The CDR3 covers 15 residues. The germline V gene has CDR1 LNHDA and CDR2 SQIVND (reference sequence). CDR3 region: CATTLGVSSYNEQFF. The CDR3 nucleotides read TGTGCCACCACCCTGGGAGTGAGCTCCTACAATGAGCAGTTCTTC.

The gene calls are TRBV4-1 and TRBJ2-5, with TRBD2 identical over 8 bases. CDR1 is MGHRA, CDR2 YSYEKL, per germline. The V and J ends lost 1 base and 5 bases, in that order; junction bases with no gene match: 6. The CDR3 loop spans 15 amino acids. The CDR3 DNA reads TGCGCCAGCAGCCAAGGGTCGCCGGGGGGGGAGACCCAGTACTTC. Translated, it gives CASSQGSPGGETQYF.

The gene calls are TRBV9 and TRBJ2-5; 13 bases match TRBD2. V was clipped by 4 bases and J by 2 bases; unmatched bases: 8. Germline V gives CDR1 SGDLS, CDR2 YYNGEE. The CDR3 contains 17 residues. The CDR3 is CASSPGTSGEPQETQYF. The CDR3 DNA is TGTGCCAGCAGCCCTGGGACTAGCGGGGAACCGCAAGAGACCCAGTACTTC.

The V and J genes are TRBV5-6 and TRBJ1-2; D remains unclear. This CDR3 has 12 amino acids. Looked up from germline, CDR1 is SGHDT and CDR2 is YYEEEE. Trimming cost V 4 bases and J 8 bases, with 12 bases left between them. The CDR3 DNA is TGTGCCAGCAGCATTGTAGGCGGGGGCTACACCTTC. Translating gives CASSIVGGGYTF.

This chain uses TRBV6-4 with TRBJ1-1; a possible D gene is TRBD1 (6 bases). Looked up from germline, CDR1 is MRHNA and CDR2 is SNTAGT. The V gene lost 5 bases and the J gene lost 1 base, with 8 bases spanning the gap. There are 13 residues in the CDR3. The CDR3 protein is CASSLDRNTEAFF. The CDR3 region has the DNA TGTGCCAGCAGTTTGGACAGGAACACTGAAGCTTTCTTT.

V usage is TRBV5-4 and J usage is TRBJ1-2; TRBD1 matches 12 bases. The CDR3 has 17 residues. The germline CDR1 and CDR2 sequences are SGHNT and YYREEE (reference sequence). V lost 5 bases, J lost 7 bases, and 15 bases stayed unmatched. For the CDR3, the DNA is TGTGCCAGCAGATCCCGGGACAGGGGGCCGGAATCGAGTGGCTACACCTTC. It encodes CASRSRDRGPESSGYTF.

This chain uses TRBV11-2 with TRBJ1-6, with 7 positions matching TRBD1. Germline V gene sequence: CDR1 SGHAT, CDR2 FQNNGV. Trimming cost V 4 bases and J 14 bases; bases outside gene matches: 8. CDR3 length: 13 residues. CDR3 loop: CASSYDRDQALHF. CDR3 in DNA: TGTGCCAGCAGCTACGACAGGGACCAAGCCCTCCACTTT.

V is TRBV5-6 and J is TRBJ2-5; 10 bases match TRBD1. The CDR3 contains 14 residues. Per the germline V gene, CDR1 is SGHDT and CDR2 is YYEEEE. V lost 4 bases and J lost 3; bases outside the gene matches: 3. The CDR3 coding sequence is TGTGCCAGCAGCACGACAGGGGGCGAAGAGACCCAGTACTTC. It specifies CASSTTGGEETQYF. Complete variable domain (other parts from reference TRBV5-6 and TRBJ2-5): DAGVTQSPTHLIKTRGQQVTLRCSPKSGHDTVSWYQQALGQGPQFIFQYYEEEERQRGNFPDRFSGHQFPNYSSELNVNALLLGDSALYLCASSTTGGEETQYFGPGTRLLVL.

The genes are TRBV4-3 and TRBJ1-1; 7 bases match TRBD1. The trim removed 0 bases at V and 5 bases at J, leaving 9 bases unmatched. The CDR3 is 16 amino acids. Germline CDR1 and CDR2: LGHNA and YSLEER. For the CDR3, the DNA is TGCGCCAGCAGCCAAGATTGGAGACAGGGAAGAACTGAAGCTTTCTTT. It yields the protein CASSQDWRQGRTEAFF.

The chain links TRBV6-1 to TRBJ2-7; D is unclear. V lost 7 bases, J lost 6 bases, and 16 bases lay in between. Per germline, CDR1 MNHNS and CDR2 SASEGT. There are 13 residues in the CDR3. Here the CDR3 reads CASNTQRQAEQYF. The CDR3 DNA follows: TGTGCCAGCAATACACAACGGCAGGCCGAGCAGTACTTC.

The rearrangement links TRBV5-8 to TRBJ2-2; D gene uncertain. This CDR3 has 14 amino acids. With 0 bases removed from V and 3 bases from J, the gap between germline ends came to 6 bases. The germline V gene has CDR1 SGHTS and CDR2 YDEGEE. The CDR3 here is CASSLGLDTGELFF. The DNA of the CDR3 is TGTGCCAGCAGCTTGGGTTTAGACACCGGGGAGCTGTTTTTT. The variable domain in full, with the rest retrieved from reference TRBV5-8 and TRBJ2-2, is EAGVTQSPTHLIKTRGQQATLRCSPISGHTSVYWYQQALGLGLQFLLWYDEGEERNRGNFPPRFSGRQFPNYSSELNVNALELEDSALYLCASSLGLDTGELFFGEGSRLTVL.

The V and J genes are TRBV2 and TRBJ1-5; D is possibly TRBD1 (6 bases). Trimming left V 6 bases short and J 4 bases short, with 13 bases between. The CDR3 contains 14 residues. Germline CDR1 reads SNHLY; CDR2 reads FYNNEI. CDR3 DNA: TGTGCCAGCAGACCTCCCGACAGGAATCAGCCCCAGCATTTT. Translation gives CASRPPDRNQPQHF. The entire variable domain, with the rest obtained from reference TRBV2 and TRBJ1-5, is as follows: EPEVTQTPSHQVTQMGQEVILRCVPISNHLYFYWYRQILGQKVEFLVSFYNNEISEKSEIFDDQFSVERPDGSNFTLKIRSTKLEDSAMYFCASRPPDRNQPQHFGDGTRLSIL.

The rearrangement joins TRBV28 to TRBJ1-2, with TRBD1 matching 7 bases. This CDR3 is built from 12 residues. Germline values: CDR1 MDHEN, CDR2 SYDVKM. The V and J ends lost 8 bases and 5 bases, in that order; junction bases with no gene match: 5. CDR3 region: CASLLTGYGYTF. The CDR3 DNA is TGTGCCAGCCTCCTGACAGGGTATGGCTACACCTTC.